The rows below give T cell receptor beta chains drawn from one sample of a study of CD8+CD57+ T cells in acquired aplastic anemia. TCRdb reanalysed the reads using MiXCR and keeps one entry per CDR3 protein. There are approximately 81,000 distinct CDR3 sequences in the sample; about half occur only once, and 66% lies in the top ten. The sequenced sample was sorted CD4+, CD8+, or CD8+CD57+ T cells (not recorded which) from PBMCs. These receptors originate from a human donor in good health, serving as a control. Both conserved end residues are part of each CDR3. The D gene is left open where the match is weak. Clone size, where shown, is once, few, many, or a class for clones that have expanded.

d_gene: -
v_gene: TRBV9
j_gene: TRBJ2-5
abundance: few
CDR3aa: CASKEETQYF
CDR3nt: TGTGCCAGCAAGGAGGAGACCCAGTACTTC

d_gene: TRBD1
v_gene: TRBV20-1
j_gene: TRBJ1-5
abundance: -
CDR3aa: CSASGPLGQGRGQPQHF
CDR3nt: TGCAGTGCTAGCGGCCCCCTCGGACAGGGTCGTGGTCAGCCCCAGCATTTT

d_gene: -
v_gene: TRBV30
j_gene: TRBJ1-2
abundance: -
CDR3aa: CAWTVEGVNYGCTF
CDR3nt: TGTGCCTGGACCGTAGAGGGGGTGAACTATGGCTGCACCTTC

d_gene: -
v_gene: TRBV15
j_gene: TRBJ1-1
abundance: -
CDR3aa: CATSVSVNTEAFF
CDR3nt: TGTGCCACCAGCGTCTCGGTGAACACTGAAGCTTTCTTT

d_gene: -
v_gene: TRBV24-1
j_gene: TRBJ2-1
abundance: -
CDR3aa: CATSGTESGQFF
CDR3nt: TGCGCCACCAGTGGTACGGAGTCTGGGCAGTTCTTC

d_gene: -
v_gene: TRBV20-1
j_gene: TRBJ1-4
abundance: -
CDR3aa: CSARWGGAEKLFF
CDR3nt: TGCAGTGCTAGGTGGGGGGGGGCCGAAAAACTGTTTTTT

d_gene: -
v_gene: TRBV7-3
j_gene: TRBJ1-2
abundance: -
CDR3aa: CASSANGRNYGYTF
CDR3nt: TGTGCCAGCAGCGCAAACGGACGGAACTATGGCTACACCTTC

d_gene: TRBD2
v_gene: TRBV25-1
j_gene: TRBJ2-3
abundance: -
CDR3aa: CASSALDGGDSTDTQYF
CDR3nt: TGTGCCAGCAGTGCCCTAGACGGGGGGGACAGCACAGATACGCAGTATTTT

d_gene: -
v_gene: TRBV2
j_gene: TRBJ1-5
abundance: many
CDR3aa: CASSEGNRVSGPQHF
CDR3nt: TGTGCCAGCAGTGAAGGGAACAGGGTTTCGGGCCCCCAGCATTTT

d_gene: -
v_gene: TRBV11-3
j_gene: TRBJ2-1
abundance: few
CDR3aa: CASSTGTMRDEQFF
CDR3nt: TGTGCCAGCAGCACCGGGACAATGAGGGATGAGCAGTTCTTC

d_gene: TRBD1
v_gene: TRBV6-1
j_gene: TRBJ1-5
abundance: many
CDR3aa: CASRELTGAMGQPQHF
CDR3nt: TGTGCCAGCAGGGAGCTAACAGGGGCTATGGGACAGCCCCAGCATTTT

d_gene: TRBD2
v_gene: TRBV5-1
j_gene: TRBJ2-1
abundance: many
CDR3aa: CASSKGLAGVDEQFF
CDR3nt: TGCGCCAGCAGCAAGGGACTAGCGGGAGTCGATGAGCAGTTCTTC

d_gene: -
v_gene: TRBV5-1
j_gene: TRBJ2-1
abundance: -
CDR3aa: CASSLVPGGEQFF
CDR3nt: TGCGCCAGCAGCTTGGTGCCGGGTGGTGAGCAGTTCTTC

d_gene: TRBD1
v_gene: TRBV25-1
j_gene: TRBJ1-6
abundance: -
CDR3aa: CASSEATGGPYNSPLHF
CDR3nt: TGTGCCAGCAGTGAAGCTACAGGGGGCCCCTATAATTCACCCCTCCACTTT

d_gene: -
v_gene: TRBV29-1
j_gene: TRBJ1-1
abundance: -
CDR3aa: CSVDGGTEAFF
CDR3nt: TGCAGCGTTGATGGAGGGACTGAAGCTTTCTTT

d_gene: TRBD1
v_gene: TRBV7-8
j_gene: TRBJ1-6
abundance: -
CDR3aa: CASRDRAGSPLHF
CDR3nt: TGTGCCAGCAGGGACAGGGCTGGCTCACCCCTCCACTTT

d_gene: TRBD1
v_gene: TRBV7-9
j_gene: TRBJ1-2
abundance: few
CDR3aa: CASSQEWTGSIGYGYTF
CDR3nt: TGTGCCAGCAGCCAAGAATGGACAGGGTCTATCGGCTATGGCTACACCTTC

d_gene: -
v_gene: TRBV2
j_gene: TRBJ2-3
abundance: -
CDR3aa: CATLADTQYF
CDR3nt: TGTGCCACACTCGCAGATACGCAGTATTTT

d_gene: -
v_gene: TRBV20-1
j_gene: TRBJ2-7
abundance: many
CDR3aa: CSARDGTTYEQYF
CDR3nt: TGCAGTGCTAGAGATGGAACTACCTACGAGCAGTACTTC

d_gene: -
v_gene: TRBV10-3
j_gene: TRBJ1-5
abundance: -
CDR3aa: CAISEGLNQPQHF
CDR3nt: TGTGCCATCAGTGAGGGCCTTAATCAGCCCCAGCATTTT

d_gene: -
v_gene: TRBV15
j_gene: TRBJ2-1
abundance: medium-sized
CDR3aa: CATSRDQERSEQFF
CDR3nt: TGTGCCACCAGCAGAGATCAAGAGCGTTCTGAGCAGTTCTTC

d_gene: TRBD2
v_gene: TRBV7-9
j_gene: TRBJ2-3
abundance: few
CDR3aa: CASSTASGRHPDTQYF
CDR3nt: TGTGCCAGCAGCACCGCTAGCGGTCGGCACCCAGATACGCAGTATTTT

d_gene: TRBD1
v_gene: TRBV13
j_gene: TRBJ1-2
abundance: many
CDR3aa: CASSLTGDGYTF
CDR3nt: TGTGCCAGCAGCCTGACAGGGGATGGCTACACCTTC

d_gene: TRBD1
v_gene: TRBV19
j_gene: TRBJ1-2
abundance: many
CDR3aa: CASSIGTARGYTF
CDR3nt: TGTGCCAGTAGTATCGGGACAGCGAGAGGCTACACCTTC

d_gene: TRBD2
v_gene: TRBV6-2/TRBV6-3
j_gene: TRBJ2-7
abundance: few
CDR3aa: CASSPSGSYEQYF
CDR3nt: TGTGCCAGCAGCCCTAGCGGATCCTACGAGCAGTACTTC

d_gene: -
v_gene: TRBV19
j_gene: TRBJ1-6
abundance: -
CDR3aa: CASTPLGQITSPLHF
CDR3nt: TGTGCCAGTACCCCCCTTGGACAGATCACTTCACCCCTCCACTTT

d_gene: TRBD2
v_gene: TRBV20-1
j_gene: TRBJ2-3
abundance: -
CDR3aa: CSAISGYTDTQYF
CDR3nt: TGCAGTGCCATTAGCGGGTACACAGATACGCAGTATTTT

d_gene: -
v_gene: TRBV10-3
j_gene: TRBJ1-1
abundance: once
CDR3aa: CAIGARVDTEAFF
CDR3nt: TGTGCCATCGGGGCCAGGGTGGACACTGAAGCTTTCTTT